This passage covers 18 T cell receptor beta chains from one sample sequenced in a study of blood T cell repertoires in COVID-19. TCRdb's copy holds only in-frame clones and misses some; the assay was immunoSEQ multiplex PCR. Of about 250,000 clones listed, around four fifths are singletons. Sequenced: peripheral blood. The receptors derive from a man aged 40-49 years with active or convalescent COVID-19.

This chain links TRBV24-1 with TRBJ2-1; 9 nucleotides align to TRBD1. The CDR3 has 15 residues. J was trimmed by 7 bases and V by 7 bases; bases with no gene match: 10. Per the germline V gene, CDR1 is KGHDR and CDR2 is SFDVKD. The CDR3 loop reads CATRTTGTGRNEQFF. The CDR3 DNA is TGTGCCACCAGGACGACGGGGACAGGGCGTAATGAGCAGTTCTTC.

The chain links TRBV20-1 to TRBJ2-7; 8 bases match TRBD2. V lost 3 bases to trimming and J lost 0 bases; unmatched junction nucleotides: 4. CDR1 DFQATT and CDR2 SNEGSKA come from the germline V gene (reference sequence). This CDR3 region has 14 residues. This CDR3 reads CSASGTRGSYEQYF. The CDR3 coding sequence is TGCAGTGCTAGTGGGACTAGGGGCTCCTACGAGCAGTACTTC.

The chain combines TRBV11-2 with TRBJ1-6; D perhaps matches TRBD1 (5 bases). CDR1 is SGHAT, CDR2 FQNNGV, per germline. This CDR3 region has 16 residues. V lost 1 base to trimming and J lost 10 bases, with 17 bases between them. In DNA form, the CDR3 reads TGTGCCAGCAGCTTAGGATGGGGGGAAGTAAGATCACCCCTCCACTTT. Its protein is CASSLGWGEVRSPLHF.

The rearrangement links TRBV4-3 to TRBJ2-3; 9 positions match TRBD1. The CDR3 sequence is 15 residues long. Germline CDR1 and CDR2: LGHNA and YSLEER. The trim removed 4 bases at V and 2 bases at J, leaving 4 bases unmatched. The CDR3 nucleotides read TGCGCCAGCAGCCGAACAGGGGGCATCACAGATACGCAGTATTTT. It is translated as CASSRTGGITDTQYF.

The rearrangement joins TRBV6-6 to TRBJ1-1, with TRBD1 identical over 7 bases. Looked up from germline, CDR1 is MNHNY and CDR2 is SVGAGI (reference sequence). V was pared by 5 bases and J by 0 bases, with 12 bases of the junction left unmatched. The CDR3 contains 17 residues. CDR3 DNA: TGTGCCAGCAGTCCACTTCCGGGACAGTCTATGAACACTGAAGCTTTCTTT. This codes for CASSPLPGQSMNTEAFF.

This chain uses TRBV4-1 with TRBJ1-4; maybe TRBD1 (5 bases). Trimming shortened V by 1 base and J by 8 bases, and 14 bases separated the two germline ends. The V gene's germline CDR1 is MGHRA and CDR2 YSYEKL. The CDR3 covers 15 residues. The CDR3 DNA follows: TGCGCCAGCAGCCAAGCGGGCACAGGTTGGGAAAAACTGTTTTTT. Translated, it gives CASSQAGTGWEKLFF.

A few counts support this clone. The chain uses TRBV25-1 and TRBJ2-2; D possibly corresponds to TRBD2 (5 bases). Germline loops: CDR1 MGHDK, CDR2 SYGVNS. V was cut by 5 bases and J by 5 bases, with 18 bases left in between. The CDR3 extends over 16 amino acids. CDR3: CASSPPGLAGTGELFF. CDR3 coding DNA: TGTGCCAGCAGTCCTCCGGGCCTGGCGGGTACCGGGGAGCTGTTTTTT.

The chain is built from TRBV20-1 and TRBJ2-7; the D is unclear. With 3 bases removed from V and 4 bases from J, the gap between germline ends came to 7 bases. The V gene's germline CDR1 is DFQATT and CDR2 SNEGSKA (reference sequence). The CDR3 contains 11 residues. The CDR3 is CSASLEYEQYF. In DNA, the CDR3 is TGCAGTGCTAGTCTGGAGTACGAGCAGTACTTC.

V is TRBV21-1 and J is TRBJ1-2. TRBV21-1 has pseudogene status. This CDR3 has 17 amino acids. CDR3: CASSKVMLGGFRNGYTF. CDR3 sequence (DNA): TGTGCCAGCAGCAAAGTTATGTTAGGAGGGTTTAGAAATGGCTACACCTTC.

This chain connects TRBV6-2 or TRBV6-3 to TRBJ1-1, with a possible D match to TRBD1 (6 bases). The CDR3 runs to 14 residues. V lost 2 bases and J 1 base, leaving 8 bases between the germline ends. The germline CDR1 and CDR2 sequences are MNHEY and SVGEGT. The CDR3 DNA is TGTGCCAGCAGTTACCTGGGACAGAACACTGAAGCTTTCTTT. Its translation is CASSYLGQNTEAFF.

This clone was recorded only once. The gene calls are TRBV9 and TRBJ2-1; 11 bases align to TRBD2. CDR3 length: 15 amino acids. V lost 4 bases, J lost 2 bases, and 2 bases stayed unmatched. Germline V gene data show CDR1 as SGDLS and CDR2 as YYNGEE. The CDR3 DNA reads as TGTGCCAGCAGCATTAGCGGGGGGGCCTACAATGAGCAGTTCTTC. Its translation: CASSISGGAYNEQFF. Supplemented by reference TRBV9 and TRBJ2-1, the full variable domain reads DSGVTQTPKHLITATGQRVTLRCSPRSGDLSVYWYQQSLDQGLQFLIQYYNGEERAKGNILERFSAQQFPDLHSELNLSSLELGDSALYFCASSISGGAYNEQFFGPGTRLTVL.

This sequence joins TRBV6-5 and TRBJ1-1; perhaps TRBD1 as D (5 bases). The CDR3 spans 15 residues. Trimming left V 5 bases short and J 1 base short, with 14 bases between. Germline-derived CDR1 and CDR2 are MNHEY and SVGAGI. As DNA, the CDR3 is TGTGCCAGCAGTCCATTCCCGACAGCGAACACTGAAGCTTTCTTT. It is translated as CASSPFPTANTEAFF.

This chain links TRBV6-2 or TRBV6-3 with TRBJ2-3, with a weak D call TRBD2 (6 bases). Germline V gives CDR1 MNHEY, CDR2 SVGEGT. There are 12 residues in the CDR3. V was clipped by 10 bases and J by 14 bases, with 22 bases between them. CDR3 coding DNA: TGTGCCACCACCCCTCTTGGAGGGGAGCGGTATTTT. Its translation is CATTPLGGERYF.

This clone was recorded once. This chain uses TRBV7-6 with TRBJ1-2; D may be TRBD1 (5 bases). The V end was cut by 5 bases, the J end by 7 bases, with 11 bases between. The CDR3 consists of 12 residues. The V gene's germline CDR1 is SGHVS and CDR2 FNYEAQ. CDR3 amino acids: CASSPMGGGYTF. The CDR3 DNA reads TGTGCCAGCAGCCCTATGGGGGGTGGCTACACCTTC.

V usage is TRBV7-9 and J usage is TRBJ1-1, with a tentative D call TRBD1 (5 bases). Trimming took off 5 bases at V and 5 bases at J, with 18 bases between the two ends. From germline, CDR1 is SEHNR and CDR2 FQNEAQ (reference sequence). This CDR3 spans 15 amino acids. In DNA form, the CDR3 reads TGTGCCAGCAGCCCCTACGCGGGGGGTTGGACTGAAGCTTTCTTT. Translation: CASSPYAGGWTEAFF.

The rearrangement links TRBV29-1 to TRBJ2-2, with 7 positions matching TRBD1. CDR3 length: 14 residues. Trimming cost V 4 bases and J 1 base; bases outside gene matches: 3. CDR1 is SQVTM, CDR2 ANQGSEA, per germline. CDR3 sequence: CSVGTGVNTGELFF. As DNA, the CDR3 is TGCAGCGTTGGAACAGGGGTGAACACCGGGGAGCTGTTTTTT.

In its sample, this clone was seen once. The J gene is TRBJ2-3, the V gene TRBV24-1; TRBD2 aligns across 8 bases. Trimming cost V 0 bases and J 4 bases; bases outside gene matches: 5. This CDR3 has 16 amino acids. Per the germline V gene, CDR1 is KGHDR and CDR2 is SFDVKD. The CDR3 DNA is TGTGCCACCAGTGATTTGCCCGGGGGGGCCGCAGATACGCAGTATTTT. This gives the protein CATSDLPGGAADTQYF.

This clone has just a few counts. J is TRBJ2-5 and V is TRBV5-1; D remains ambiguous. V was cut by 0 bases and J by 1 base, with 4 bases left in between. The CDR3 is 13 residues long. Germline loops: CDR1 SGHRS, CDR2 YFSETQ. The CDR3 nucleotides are TGCGCCAGCAGCTTGGGGGCCCAAGAGACCCAGTACTTC. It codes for CASSLGAQETQYF. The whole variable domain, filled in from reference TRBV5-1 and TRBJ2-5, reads KAGVTQTPRYLIKTRGQQVTLSCSPISGHRSVSWYQQTPGQGLQFLFEYFSETQRNKGNFPGRFSGRQFSNSRSEMNVSTLELGDSALYLCASSLGAQETQYFGPGTRLLVL.